The 6 T cell receptor beta chains reported below all come from one sample, sequenced in a study of blood T cell repertoires in COVID-19. Some clones are missing from TCRdb's copy, which holds only in-frame ones; the method was immunoSEQ multiplex PCR. Of about 40,000 clones listed, about 86% are singletons. Sequencing input: peripheral blood. All receptors derive from a man aged 35-49 years with active COVID-19.

V is TRBV5-1 and J is TRBJ2-7; 8 positions match TRBD2. The germline gives CDR1 SGHRS, CDR2 YFSETQ. There are 16 residues in the CDR3. With V trimmed by 4 bases and J by 0 bases, 9 bases remained unmatched. CDR3: CASSPARLAGSYEQYF. The CDR3, as DNA: TGCGCCAGCAGCCCGGCCAGGCTAGCGGGCTCCTACGAGCAGTACTTC.

This chain links TRBV7-3 with TRBJ1-2, with D possibly TRBD1 on 5 matching bases. Trimming removed 9 bases from V and 8 bases from J, with 22 bases in between. The CDR3 is made up of 14 amino acids. Per the germline V gene, CDR1 is SGHTA and CDR2 is FQGTGA. The CDR3 reads CARGLFTSYQGYTF. In DNA, the CDR3 is TGTGCCAGGGGACTCTTCACATCCTACCAAGGCTACACCTTC.

The chain carries TRBV3-1 (or the pseudogene TRBV3-2) and TRBJ2-1; 13 positions match TRBD2. Germline V gene sequence: CDR1 LGHDT, CDR2 YNNKEL (reference sequence). The CDR3 has 15 residues. V shed 5 bases and J 8 bases; nucleotides not matched to a gene: 6. The chain's CDR3 is CASSYGLAGADEQFF. CDR3 nucleotides: TGTGCCAGCAGCTACGGACTAGCGGGAGCCGATGAGCAGTTCTTC.

Concerning this clone itself: One end of the junction is discordant with germline, which a read error may explain. This chain joins TRBV4-2 and TRBJ2-3; 9 positions agree with TRBD2. The germline CDR1 and CDR2 sequences are LGHNA and YNFKEQ. CDR3 length: 14 residues. The CDR3 spells CASSQARTSERRDF. The CDR3 bases are TGTGCCAGCAGCCAAGCCCGGACTAGCGAGAGGAGGGATTTT.

The chain recombines TRBV6-4 with TRBJ2-1; tentative D call: TRBD2 (7 bases). CDR3 length equals 14 residues. Trimming took off 7 bases at V and 3 bases at J, with 13 bases between the two ends. Germline values: CDR1 MRHNA, CDR2 SNTAGT. This chain's CDR3 is CASMVGGRYNEQFF. CDR3 coding DNA: TGTGCCAGCATGGTGGGGGGGCGCTACAATGAGCAGTTCTTC.

The chain has TRBV29-1 and TRBJ1-3; 8 bases agree with TRBD1. The V gene end was trimmed by 7 bases and the J gene end by 1 base; junction bases not matched to a gene: 3. The CDR3 contains 13 residues. Per germline, CDR1 SQVTM and CDR2 ANQGSEA. CDR3 nucleotides: TGCAGCGCGTACAGGGGGTCTGGAAACACCATATATTTT. Amino acid sequence: CSAYRGSGNTIYF.